These T cell receptor beta chains were read from a single sample in a study of chemoradiotherapy in HPV16-positive cancers. Here immunoSEQ multiplex PCR was the method, and the copy in TCRdb shows in-frame clones only, minus some. The data contain around 3,500 clones, around 96% of them seen just once; the ten biggest clones take up about 2.1%. The sample was collected from a patient who underwent chemoradiotherapy. The origin of the receptors is a human donor with HPV-associated anogenital cancer. CDR3s include the opening cysteine and the closing phenylalanine or tryptophan. D genes are given only for firm matches. Expanded clones are given a class, and other clones once, few, many or no size at all.

>NA|TRBV14|TRBJ2-7|NA
TGTGCCAGCAGCCTGGTTGGCATCTACGAGCAGTACTTC
CASSLVGIYEQYF
>TRBD2|TRBV13|TRBJ2-3|NA
TGTGCCAGCAGCTTAGGATCACTAGCGGGGCTCCCAGATACGCAGTATTTT
CASSLGSLAGLPDTQYF
>TRBD2|TRBV19|TRBJ2-2|NA
TGTGCCAGTAGTAGGGGGGGTCCCGGGGAGCTGTTTTTT
CASSRGGPGELFF
>TRBD2|TRBV10-2|TRBJ2-7|once
TGCGCCAGCAAAGGAGCGGGAGGAGGGACGTACGAGCAGTACTTC
CASKGAGGGTYEQYF
>NA|TRBV4-1|TRBJ1-5|NA
TGCGCCAGCAGCCAAGAGTACGATATTAGCAATCAGCCCCAGCATTTT
CASSQEYDISNQPQHF
>NA|TRBV7-6|TRBJ1-1|NA
TGTGCCAGCAGCTTAAACGGGGGAACAACTGAAGCTTTCTTT
CASSLNGGTTEAFF
>NA|TRBV21-1|TRBJ1-5|NA
TGTGCCATCCTAACAGGGGACAGGGATCAGCCCCAGCATTTT
CAILTGDRDQPQHF
>NA|TRBV30|TRBJ2-7|NA
TGTGCCTGCCCTCGTCGGGACGGGGGCTACGAGCAGTACTTC
CACPRRDGGYEQYF
>NA|TRBV19|TRBJ1-5|NA
TGTGCCAGTAGGGGACGGATGAATAGCAATCAGCCCCAGCATTTT
CASRGRMNSNQPQHF
>TRBD1|TRBV6-5|TRBJ2-5|NA
TGTGCCAGCAGTTACAGGGGGCGCCCGGAGACCCAGTACTTC
CASSYRGRPETQYF
>NA|TRBV19|TRBJ2-7|NA
TGTGCCAGTAGTCCGAAGACGTATACCTACGAGCAGTACTTC
CASSPKTYTYEQYF
>TRBD1|TRBV9|TRBJ2-1|NA
TGTGCCAGCAGCGACTGGACAGGGTTCGGCGATGAGCAGTTCTTC
CASSDWTGFGDEQFF
>TRBD1|TRBV5-1|TRBJ1-2|NA
TGCGCCAGCAACCTCGGCTATTGGGACAGGGGGGAATCTAACTATGGCTACACCTTC
CASNLGYWDRGESNYGYTF
>NA|TRBV27|TRBJ1-2|NA
TGTGCCAGCAGTAAAGTGGCGACCTATAACTATGGCTACACCTTC
CASSKVATYNYGYTF
>NA|TRBV25-1|TRBJ1-2|NA
TGTGCCAGCAGTGACGCCTCAGTCTATGGCTACACCTTC
CASSDASVYGYTF
>NA|TRBV11-2|TRBJ1-1|few
TGTGCCAGCAGCTTAGGACAGCAGAACACTGAAGCTTTCTTT
CASSLGQQNTEAFF
>TRBD1|TRBV6-6|TRBJ1-2|NA
TGTGCCAGCAGTTACCTACAGGGGTATGGCTACACCTTC
CASSYLQGYGYTF
>TRBD1|TRBV5-1|TRBJ1-2|NA
TGCGCCAGCAGCCCGGAGTGGACAGGAAGGGGCTACACCTTC
CASSPEWTGRGYTF
>NA|TRBV27|TRBJ2-5|NA
TGTGCCAGCAGTTTCGCACAGGGTGAGACCCAGTACTTC
CASSFAQGETQYF
>NA|TRBV6-5|TRBJ1-2|NA
TGTGCCAGCCAACCCCAGACTGGGTACTATGGCTACACCTTC
CASQPQTGYYGYTF
>TRBD1|TRBV25-1|TRBJ2-7|NA
TGTGCCAGCAGTGTTCCGGGACAGGGATCTCGCGAGCAGTACTTC
CASSVPGQGSREQYF
>NA|TRBV6-5|TRBJ1-6|NA
TGTGCCAGCAGGGGGGACGGCGACCATTCACCCCTCCACTTT
CASRGDGDHSPLHF
>NA|TRBV6-1|TRBJ2-1|NA
TGTGCCAGCAGTGACGGAACAGACAATGAGCAGTTCTTC
CASSDGTDNEQFF
>NA|TRBV7-9|TRBJ2-2|NA
TGTGCCAGCAGCGACACAGGCTGGGGGACCGGGGAGCTGTTTTTT
CASSDTGWGTGELFF
>NA|TRBV5-4|TRBJ2-5|NA
TGTGCCAGCAGCAACCGGGACTTCATGGCCCAGTACTTC
CASSNRDFMAQYF
>TRBD1|TRBV19|TRBJ1-5|NA
TGTGCCAGTAAGAGTGGCACAGGGGGCTGGAGCAATCAGCCCCAGCATTTT
CASKSGTGGWSNQPQHF
>TRBD2|TRBV7-8|TRBJ2-5|few
TGTGCCAGCAGCTCTATGGGACTAGCGGCGCAAGAGACCCAGTACTTC
CASSSMGLAAQETQYF
>NA|TRBV5-1|TRBJ1-2|NA
TGCGCCAGCAGCTTGGACATATCAAGCTATGGCTACACCTTC
CASSLDISSYGYTF
>NA|TRBV6-5|TRBJ2-7|NA
TGTGCCAGCAGTTACTCAGGAGGGGGCGGGCAGTACTTC
CASSYSGGGGQYF
>NA|TRBV7-9|TRBJ2-1|NA
TGTGCCAGCAGCTCAGGGTACAATGAGCAGTTCTTC
CASSSGYNEQFF
>NA|TRBV27|TRBJ2-7|NA
TGTGCCAGCAGTTTCCCCGTCCCGAGATTGTACGAGCAGTACTTC
CASSFPVPRLYEQYF
>NA|TRBV10-1|TRBJ2-7|NA
TGCGCCAGCAGTTTGTCCCCCTACGAGCAGTACTTC
CASSLSPYEQYF
>NA|TRBV7-8|TRBJ2-1|NA
TGTGCCAGCAGCTTAGAGTGGGACTCAGACCACAATGAGCAGTTCTTC
CASSLEWDSDHNEQFF
>TRBD1|TRBV9|TRBJ1-6|NA
TGTGCCAGCAGCGCAAGGGGGCCAGATTCACCCCTCCACTTT
CASSARGPDSPLHF
>NA|TRBV11-2|TRBJ1-6|NA
TGTGCCAGCAGCTTAGATTCACCCCTCCACTTT
CASSLDSPLHF
>NA|TRBV9|TRBJ2-1|NA
TGTGCCAGCAGCGTAGATAGACTCGAGGATGAGCAGTTCTTC
CASSVDRLEDEQFF
>NA|TRBV2|TRBJ1-2|NA
TGTGCCAGCAGAGAGTTCACAGAAAACTATGGCTACACCTTC
CASREFTENYGYTF
>NA|TRBV19|TRBJ1-1|NA
TGTGCCAGTAGGACCTTGGGGGGGCGCGGCACTGAAGCTTTCTTT
CASRTLGGRGTEAFF
>NA|TRBV5-1|TRBJ1-2|few
TGCGCCAGCAGCACCCGGGGCCCGATGGAATATGGCTACACCTTC
CASSTRGPMEYGYTF
>TRBD2|TRBV2|TRBJ2-3|once
TGTGCCAGCAGTGACCTAGCGGGAACTAGCACAGATACGCAGTATTTT
CASSDLAGTSTDTQYF
>TRBD1|TRBV7-6|TRBJ2-5|NA
TGTGCCAGCAGCTTAGTGGGGACAGGCCCCTTCGGGGAGACCCAGTACTTC
CASSLVGTGPFGETQYF
>NA|TRBV18|TRBJ1-1|NA
TGTGCCAGCTCGCCAGTAAACGGCCCGACTGAAGCTTTCTTT
CASSPVNGPTEAFF
>NA|TRBV11-2|TRBJ2-7|once
TGTGCCAGCACCACCGGGGGTGGTTTCGACGAGCAGTACTTC
CASTTGGGFDEQYF